These 18 T cell receptor beta chains originate from one sample sequenced in a study of breast tumors, draining lymph nodes, adjacent tissues. TCRdb ran MiXCR on the multiplex PCR reads and lists one entry per CDR3 protein. The table shows fewer than 200,000 distinct CDR3 sequences, with 33% occurring only once. The lymph nodes were axillary draining lymph nodes from breast cancer patients. Sequencing input: axillary lymph node tissue. Receptors originate from a female donor with breast cancer. Some clones in this sample may be carry-over from other donors' samples.

V and J are TRBV20-1 and TRBJ2-3, with 8 bases fitting TRBD2. The CDR3 extends over 14 amino acids. Germline CDR1 reads DFQATT; CDR2 reads SNEGSKA (reference sequence). DNA of the CDR3: TGCTCGGACGGTATGAGCGGGAGTGGAGATACGCAGTATTTT. It encodes CSDGMSGSGDTQYF.

CDR3: CASSVRSGTGQETQYF. The CDR3 nucleotides read TGTGCCAGCAGCGTTCGCTCCGGGACAGGACAAGAGACCCAGTACTTC. This sequence joins TRBV7-3 and TRBJ2-5; 8 nucleotides agree with TRBD1. The germline CDR1 and CDR2 sequences are SGHTA and FQGTGA. The CDR3 runs 16 residues. V shed 5 bases and J 2 bases; nucleotides not matched to a gene: 10.

This clonotype showed up many times. This chain joins TRBV6-2 or TRBV6-3 and TRBJ2-7; perhaps TRBD2 as D (5 bases). Deletions cut 7 bases from V and 3 bases from J, with 7 bases between. Germline CDR1 MNHEY, CDR2 SVGEGT. The CDR3 has 11 residues. CDR3 in amino acids: CASTGFYEQYF. In DNA, the CDR3 is TGTGCCAGCACGGGATTCTACGAGCAGTACTTC.

This clonotype was counted many times. The chain couples TRBV5-6 to TRBJ2-7; D ambiguous. V dropped 1 base and J dropped 3 bases, with 8 bases sitting between them. Germline V lookup: CDR1 SGHDT, CDR2 YYEEEE. The CDR3 spans 13 residues. The CDR3 DNA reads as TGTGCCAGCAGCTTGTCCAGCTACTACGAGCAGTACTTC. Protein product: CASSLSSYYEQYF.

There are a few counts of this clonotype. One base away lies a much larger clone, so this may be a sequencing read error. A read error is likely, as this CDR3 ends without the conserved phenylalanine or tryptophan. The genes are TRBV11-2 and TRBJ2-7; D assignment may be TRBD1 or TRBD2 (5 bases each). Germline-derived CDR1 and CDR2 are SGHAT and FQNNGV. The CDR3 contains 16 residues. The ends were cut back, 5 bases at V and 0 bases at J, with 17 bases in the middle. The CDR3 DNA sequence: TGTGCCAGCAGCACTAACACCGGGACGCTCTCCTACGAGCAGTACCTC. This translates into CASSTNTGTLSYEQYL.

This clonotype has more than one count but fewer than ten. The chain joins TRBV20-1 to TRBJ2-3; D is ambiguous. The CDR3 totals 12 residues. V shed 4 bases and J shed 6 bases, with 11 bases lying between them. CDR1 and CDR2 (germline): DFQATT, SNEGSKA (reference sequence). The CDR3 DNA sequence: TGCAGTGCTACCCAACTCGGGGATACGCAGTATTTT. It specifies CSATQLGDTQYF.

As for this clonotype: With a much larger clone just one base away, this may be a read error. The chain carries TRBV5-8 and TRBJ2-3; D remains unclear. Trimming took 2 bases from V and 7 from J, leaving 23 bases between them. In germline, CDR1 is SGHTS, CDR2 YDEGEE. The CDR3 has 17 residues. The CDR3 is CASSLAPALSSVNTQYF. Here the CDR3 DNA reads TGTGCCAGCAGCTTAGCACCGGCACTGAGTTCGGTGAATACGCAGTATTTT.

The CDR3 sequence: CASHGGGLGAFF. The CDR3 coding sequence is TGTGCCTCACACGGGGGGGGTTTAGGGGCTTTCTTT. This sequence joins TRBV19 and TRBJ1-1; D possibly corresponds to TRBD1 (5 bases). The V end was cut by 11 bases, the J end by 11 bases, with 21 bases between. The CDR3 has 12 residues. The germline gives CDR1 LNHDA, CDR2 SQIVND (reference sequence).

As for this clonotype: This may arise from a read error, as a much more abundant clone is one base away. This chain connects TRBV5-8 to TRBJ2-5; no firm D call. Trimming took off 4 bases at V and 5 bases at J, with 15 bases between the two ends. CDR3 length equals 14 residues. Per the germline V gene, CDR1 is SGHTS and CDR2 is YDEGEE. CDR3: CASSISTSPETQYF. The CDR3 coding sequence is TGTGCCAGCAGCATTTCGACATCACCGGAGACCCAGTACTTC.

This clonotype was counted ten times or more. Relative to the germline gene, one junction end is altered; a read error may explain this. The V call is TRBV7-7, the J call TRBJ2-3; TRBD2 agrees at 7 bases. Germline V gene lookup returns CDR1 SSHAT and CDR2 FNYEAQ (reference sequence). The CDR3 sequence is 15 residues long. DNA of the CDR3: TGTGCTAGCAGCTTAGAGGCGGGAGGCACAGATACGCAGTATTTT. It yields the protein CASSLEAGGTDTQYF.

This clonotype was seen at least ten times. The V call is TRBV7-2, the J call TRBJ2-2; the match to TRBD1 covers 8 bases. The V segment lost 5 bases and the J segment 6 bases; nucleotides outside the gene matches: 5. The CDR3 sequence is 14 residues long. CDR1 is SGHTA and CDR2 is FQGNSA in the germline V gene. This chain's CDR3 is CASSVTGGAGELFF. CDR3 sequence (DNA): TGTGCCAGCAGCGTAACAGGGGGAGCCGGGGAGCTGTTTTTT.

Concerning this clonotype itself: This may be a read error, as it is one base from a much larger clone. V gene TRBV7-9 combines with J gene TRBJ2-5, with TRBD2 identical over 10 bases. The CDR3 is 17 residues long. The germline V gene encodes CDR1 SEHNR and CDR2 FQNEAQ (reference sequence). The CDR3 nucleotides read TGTGCCAGCAGCTTAGGCAGCCTAGCGGGGGAACAAGAGCCCCAGTACTTC. Encoded protein: CASSLGSLAGEQEPQYF.

V usage is TRBV5-1 and J usage is TRBJ1-4; D possibly corresponds to TRBD1 (5 bases). The CDR3 extends over 18 amino acids. V gave up 4 bases and J gave up 0 bases, with 19 bases separating them. Germline CDR1 is SGHRS and CDR2 is YFSETQ. CDR3 residues: CASSLQGTGAATNEKLFF. For the CDR3, the DNA is TGCGCCAGCAGCCTGCAGGGTACTGGGGCCGCAACTAATGAAAAACTGTTTTTT.

This clonotype was counted at least ten times. J is TRBJ1-3 and V is TRBV28; D might be TRBD1 (5 bases). The CDR3 spans 12 residues. The V and J ends lost 7 bases and 11 bases respectively, with 15 bases between them. Germline V lookup: CDR1 MDHEN, CDR2 SYDVKM. CDR3 region: CASKSVVGAIYF. Here the CDR3 DNA reads TGTGCCAGCAAATCGGTGGTGGGGGCCATATATTTT.

This clonotype was counted a few times. The chain carries TRBV6-2 or TRBV6-3 and TRBJ1-1; D is unresolved. Germline V lookup: CDR1 MNHEY, CDR2 SVGEGT. There are 13 residues in the CDR3. Trimming cost V 5 bases and J 4 bases, with 11 bases left between them. The chain's CDR3 is CASSSGSRTEAFF. DNA of the CDR3: TGTGCCAGCAGTAGCGGGAGCCGCACTGAAGCTTTCTTT.

As to this clonotype: This CDR3 is missing its conserved last phenylalanine or tryptophan, likely due to a read error. The chain links TRBV7-2 to TRBJ1-6, with D uncertain. The CDR3 loop spans 16 amino acids. Germline assignment: CDR1 SGHTA and CDR2 FQGNSA. Trimming pared 8 bases from V and 10 bases from J, leaving 24 bases between. The CDR3 spells CASGRETGIGYSPLHL. The CDR3 bases are TGTGCCAGCGGCCGGGAGACCGGGATCGGTTACTCACCCCTCCACCTT.

Worth noting for this clonotype: A much more abundant neighbour one base away suggests this may be a read error. V is TRBV7-8 and J is TRBJ1-1; D is ambiguous. CDR3 length: 17 residues. From germline, CDR1 is SGHVS and CDR2 FQNEAQ. The CDR3 protein is CASSLGVLGNMNTQAFF. The CDR3 nucleotides read TGTGCCAGCAGCTTAGGGGTCTTAGGGAACATGAACACTCAAGCTTTCTTT. Based on the CDR3 plus reference TRBV7-8 and TRBJ1-1, the full variable domain is GAGVSQSPRYKVAKRGQDVALRCDPISGHVSLFWYQQALGQGPEFLTYFQNEAQLDKSGLPSDRFFAERPEGSVSTLKIQRTQQEDSAVYLCASSLGVLGNMNTQAFFGQGTRLTVV.

This clonotype showed up many times. J is TRBJ1-3 and V is TRBV10-3; D ambiguous. Germline lookup yields CDR1 ENHRY and CDR2 SYGVKD. The CDR3 is made up of 12 amino acids. Trimming shortened V by 2 bases and J by 4 bases, and 3 bases separated the two germline ends. Here the CDR3 reads CAISEVGNTIYF. The CDR3 coding sequence is TGTGCCATCAGTGAGGTCGGAAACACCATATATTTT.